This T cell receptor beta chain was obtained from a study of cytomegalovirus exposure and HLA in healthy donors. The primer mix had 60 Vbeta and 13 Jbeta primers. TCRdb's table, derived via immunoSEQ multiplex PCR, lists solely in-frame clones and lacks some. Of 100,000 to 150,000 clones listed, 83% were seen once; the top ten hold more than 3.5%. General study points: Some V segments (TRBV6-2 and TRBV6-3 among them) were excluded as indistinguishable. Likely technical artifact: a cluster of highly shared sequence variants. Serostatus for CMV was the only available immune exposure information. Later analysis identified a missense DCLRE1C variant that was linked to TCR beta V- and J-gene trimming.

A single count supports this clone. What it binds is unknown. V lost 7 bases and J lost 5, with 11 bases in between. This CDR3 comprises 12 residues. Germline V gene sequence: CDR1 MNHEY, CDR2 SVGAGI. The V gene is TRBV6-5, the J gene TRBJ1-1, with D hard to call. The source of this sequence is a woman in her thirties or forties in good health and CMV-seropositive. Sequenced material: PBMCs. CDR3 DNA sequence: TGTGCCAGCAAAATCGTCGGTACTGAAGCTTTCTTT. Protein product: CASKIVGTEAFF.